This TCR beta chain was found in a study of blood T cells in healthy people across ages. Germline V gene sequence: CDR1 DFQATT, CDR2 SNEGSKA (reference sequence). The CDR3 contains 12 residues. The germline V and J ends were trimmed by 2 bases and 2 bases, with 6 bases remaining between them. Ranging in age from roughly 6 to 90, the donors were healthy Caucasian individuals from Russia. This clonotype was picked up a small number of times. A second PCR of roughly 7 to 11 cycles used a sample-barcoded 5' primer and a J-beta primer mix. In TCRdb, the 5' RACE reads were re-called with MiXCR into one record per CDR3 protein. The data show 1,500,000 or so distinct CDR3 sequences, approximately 43% seen once.

What was sequenced was blood. This receptor was obtained from a woman younger than 30 in good health. The rearrangement uses TRBV20-1 and TRBJ1-2; no clear D gene. For the CDR3, the DNA is TGCAGTGCTAGAAACCGGAACTATGGCTACACCTTC. Translation gives CSARNRNYGYTF.